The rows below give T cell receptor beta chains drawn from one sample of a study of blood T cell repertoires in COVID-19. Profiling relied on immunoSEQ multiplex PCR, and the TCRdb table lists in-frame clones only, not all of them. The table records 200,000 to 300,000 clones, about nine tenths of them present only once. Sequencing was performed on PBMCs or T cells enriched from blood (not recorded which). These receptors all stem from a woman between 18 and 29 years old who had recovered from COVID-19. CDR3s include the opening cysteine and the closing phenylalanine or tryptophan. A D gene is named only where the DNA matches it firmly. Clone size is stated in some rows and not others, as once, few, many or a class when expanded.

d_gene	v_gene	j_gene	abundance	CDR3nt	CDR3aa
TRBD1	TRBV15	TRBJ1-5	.	TGTGCCACCAGCAGAGATTTCGGGGACAGAAGGGGGAAAAAGCATTTT	CATSRDFGDRRGKKHF
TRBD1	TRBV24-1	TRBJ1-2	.	TGTGCCACCTCAGACAGGGGGCTAGGCTACACCTTC	CATSDRGLGYTF
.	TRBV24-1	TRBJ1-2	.	TGTGCCACCAGTGATTCGGGGGTTGGCTACACCTTC	CATSDSGVGYTF
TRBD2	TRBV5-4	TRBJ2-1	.	TGTGCCAGCAGCTTGGAACTCTTTGCGGGAGGCCGGACCGATGAGCAGTTCTTC	CASSLELFAGGRTDEQFF
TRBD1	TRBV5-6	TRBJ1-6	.	TGTGCCAGCAGCCTTTTGACAGGGGGCAACTATAATTCACCCCTCCACTTT	CASSLLTGGNYNSPLHF
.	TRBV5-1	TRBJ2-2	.	TGCGCCAGCAGCTCGGGGGGCCAGTTTCTTGGGGAGCTGTTTTTT	CASSSGGQFLGELFF
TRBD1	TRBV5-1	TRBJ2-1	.	TGCGCCAGCAGCCCCCGGGACAGGGGATATGGGGAGCAGTTCTTC	CASSPRDRGYGEQFF
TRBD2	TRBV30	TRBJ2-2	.	TGTGCCTGGGCACGACTAGCGGGGTCCGGGGAGCTGTTTTTT	CAWARLAGSGELFF
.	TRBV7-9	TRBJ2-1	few	TGTGCCAGCAGCATTCAGTATGGCCCCTACAATGAGCAGTTCTTC	CASSIQYGPYNEQFF
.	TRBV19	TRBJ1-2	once	TGTGCCAGTAGTATCGCGGGCGCGTCTGGCTACACCTTC	CASSIAGASGYTF
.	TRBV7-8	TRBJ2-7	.	TGTGCCAGCAGCTTAGCAGGGGAGGCGGGATACGAGCAGTACTTC	CASSLAGEAGYEQYF
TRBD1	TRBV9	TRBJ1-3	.	TGTGCCAGCAGCTTCGAGACAGGGTTGAACACCATATATTTT	CASSFETGLNTIYF
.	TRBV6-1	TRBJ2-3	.	TGTGCCAGCAGTGAATATGATACGCAGTATTTT	CASSEYDTQYF
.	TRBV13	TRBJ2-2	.	TGTGCCAGCAGCTTAAATCTAGATACCGGGGAGCTGTTTTTT	CASSLNLDTGELFF
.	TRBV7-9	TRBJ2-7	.	TGTGCCAGCAGCCTCCGACAGCCCTACGAGCAGTACTTC	CASSLRQPYEQYF
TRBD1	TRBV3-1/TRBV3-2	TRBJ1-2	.	TGTGCCAGCAGCCAAGATATGACAGGGCGAGGTAGTAGCTACACCTTC	CASSQDMTGRGSSYTF
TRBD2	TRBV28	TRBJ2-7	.	TGTGCCAGCAGTTTAACTAGCGGTCGATGGAGCTCCTACGAGCAGTACTTC	CASSLTSGRWSSYEQYF